This TCR beta chain comes out of a study of blood T cell repertoires in COVID-19. Study details: COVID-19 samples, acute and convalescent, were from the United States, Italy and Spain.

This CDR3 region has 15 residues. The repertoire was sequenced with immunoSEQ multiplex PCR; TCRdb's copy has only in-frame clones and lacks some. The repertoire holds approximately 300,000 clones, with 70% to 90% as singletons. The sequencing input was PBMCs or T cells enriched from blood (not recorded which). This receptor was taken from a woman aged 30 to 39 who had recovered from COVID-19. The J gene is TRBJ1-5, the V gene TRBV21-1; the table's D call TRBD1 went unverified against the DNA. TRBV21-1 is assigned pseudogene status. In DNA, the CDR3 is TGTGCCAGCAGCGGCGCTCGGCAGGTCAATCAGCCCCAGCATTTT. It encodes CASSGARQVNQPQHF.